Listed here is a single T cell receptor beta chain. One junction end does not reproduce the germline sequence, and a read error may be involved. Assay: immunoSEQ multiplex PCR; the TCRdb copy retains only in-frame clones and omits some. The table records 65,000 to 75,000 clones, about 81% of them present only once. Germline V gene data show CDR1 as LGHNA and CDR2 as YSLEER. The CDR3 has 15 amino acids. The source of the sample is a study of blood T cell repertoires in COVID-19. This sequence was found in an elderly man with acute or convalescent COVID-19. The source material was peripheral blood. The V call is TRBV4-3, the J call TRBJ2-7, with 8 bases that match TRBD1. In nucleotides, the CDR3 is TGCGCCAGCAGCCAAGATTCTCTCGGACAGGGCGGGCGGTTTTTC. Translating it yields CASSQDSLGQGGRFF.